This T cell receptor beta chain was retrieved from a study of PD-1 blockade in classical Hodgkin lymphoma. The study, taken as a whole, reports: Nivolumab initiated under 1 year post-ASCT led to patient exclusion.

Data came from immunoSEQ multiplex PCR; TCRdb stores just in-frame clones and leaves some out. This sample yields some 110,000 clones, of which approximately 90% are seen a single time; over 15% belongs to the top ten. The CDR3 contains 14 residues. Trimming cost V 4 bases and J 0 bases, with 8 bases left between them. Germline V gene sequence: CDR1 SGHRS, CDR2 YFSETQ. The time point here: cycle 4 day 1 (C4D1), after 5 to 7 weeks of nivolumab. Each and every patient relapsed after autologous stem cell transplantation, and patients got differing brentuximab vedotin exposure. Of note for this clone: Antigen unknown.

The sequence was collected from a human donor with classical Hodgkin lymphoma. Material: peripheral blood mononuclear cells (PBMCs), obtained before the fourth cycle of nivolumab. The rearrangement joins TRBV5-1 to TRBJ1-3, with no clear D. DNA of the CDR3: TGCGCCAGCAGCACTGGCTACTCTGGAAACACCATATATTTT. It specifies CASSTGYSGNTIYF.